This entry lists 15 T cell receptor beta chains sequenced from one sample in a study of T cells in narcolepsy. Some clones are missing from TCRdb's copy, which holds only in-frame ones; the method was immunoSEQ multiplex PCR. Of 25,000 to 35,000 clones listed, approximately 83% are singletons. The sequenced material came from CD45RA- memory CD4+ T cells from PBMCs. These receptors came from a human donor with narcolepsy.

The chain joins TRBV7-9 to TRBJ1-4, with D unclear. Germline-derived CDR1 and CDR2 are SEHNR and FQNEAQ (reference sequence). CDR3 size: 15 residues. Trimming left V 3 bases short and J 7 bases short, with 15 bases between. The DNA of the CDR3 is TGTGCCAGCAGCTTGGTTATGGGGATCGTTGAAAAACTGTTTTTT. As protein: CASSLVMGIVEKLFF.

This chain uses TRBV4-3 with TRBJ1-1; D gene unclear. Germline CDR1 and CDR2: LGHNA and YSLEER. The CDR3 extends over 16 amino acids. Deletions cut 5 bases from V and 1 base from J, with 17 bases between. CDR3 sequence (DNA): TGCGCCAGCAGCTACAAGGAGGCCGGGTCGAACACTGAAGCTTTCTTT. It yields the protein CASSYKEAGSNTEAFF.

The chain combines TRBV6-1 with TRBJ2-7, with D perhaps TRBD1 (6 bases). Germline CDR1 reads MNHNS; CDR2 reads SASEGT. The V end was cut by 7 bases, the J end by 2 bases, with 15 bases between. This CDR3 has 14 residues. The CDR3 coding sequence is TGTGCCAGCACAGGGGCAGGGATTGCCTACGAGCAGTACTTC. Amino acid sequence: CASTGAGIAYEQYF.

The rearrangement links TRBV7-8 to TRBJ2-1; unclear D gene. Trimming cost V 1 base and J 4 bases, with 8 bases left between them. The CDR3 sequence is 14 residues long. Germline V gene lookup returns CDR1 SGHVS and CDR2 FQNEAQ. In nucleotides, the CDR3 is TGTGCCAGCAGCTTAGGAAAACAATACAATGAGCAGTTCTTC. Translation gives CASSLGKQYNEQFF.

V gene TRBV5-8 combines with J gene TRBJ1-4; D might be TRBD1 (5 bases). The CDR3 runs 16 residues. Germline CDR1 is SGHTS and CDR2 is YDEGEE. Trimming took 4 bases from V and 2 from J, leaving 15 bases between them. The CDR3 loop reads CASSKAWGSTNEKLFF. The CDR3 DNA is TGTGCCAGCAGCAAGGCATGGGGCTCGACTAATGAAAAACTGTTTTTT.

The rearrangement joins TRBV5-5 to TRBJ1-1, with D maybe TRBD1 (5 bases). The V gene lost 0 bases and the J gene lost 7 bases, with 16 bases spanning the gap. CDR1 and CDR2 (germline): SGHKS, YYEKEE (reference sequence). The CDR3 is 15 amino acids. The CDR3 loop is CASSLGTLGQNEAFF. As DNA, the CDR3 is TGTGCCAGCAGCTTGGGGACACTGGGCCAAAATGAAGCTTTCTTT.

The chain combines TRBV6-5 with TRBJ2-3; 12 bases map to TRBD1. There are 16 residues in the CDR3. Germline trimming cut 2 bases from V and 4 bases from J; bases unmatched to any gene: 4. In germline, CDR1 is MNHEY, CDR2 SVGAGI. CDR3 in amino acids: CASSYPGQGASDTQYF. CDR3 bases: TGTGCCAGCAGTTACCCGGGACAGGGGGCATCAGATACGCAGTATTTT.

The J gene is TRBJ2-5, the V gene TRBV7-3; 8 nucleotides line up with TRBD2. Germline CDR1 reads SGHTA; CDR2 reads FQGTGA. Losses at the gene ends were 5 bases for V and 3 bases for J; bases not matched to a gene: 8. The CDR3 has 15 residues. The DNA of the CDR3 is TGTGCCAGCAGCCCAGCCAGCGGGGGTGAAGAGACCCAGTACTTC. It encodes CASSPASGGEETQYF.

This chain links TRBV9 with TRBJ1-2; D remains ambiguous. The CDR3 extends over 13 amino acids. Between the trimmed V and J ends, which lost 4 bases and 6 bases, there was a span of 13 bases. Looked up from germline, CDR1 is SGDLS and CDR2 is YYNGEE. DNA of the CDR3: TGTGCCAGCAGCTTTAGGGTACTGGATGGCTACACCTTC. Translation: CASSFRVLDGYTF. The whole variable domain, filled in from reference TRBV9 and TRBJ1-2, reads DSGVTQTPKHLITATGQRVTLRCSPRSGDLSVYWYQQSLDQGLQFLIQYYNGEERAKGNILERFSAQQFPDLHSELNLSSLELGDSALYFCASSFRVLDGYTFGSGTRLTVV.

Points on this clone: The junction differs from germline at one of its ends, possibly a read error. The CDR3 nucleotides are TGTGCCAGTAGCTGGACAGGGAGCACAGATACGCAGTATTTT. This translates into CASSWTGSTDTQYF. This rearrangement joins TRBV5-6 to TRBJ2-3; 8 positions match TRBD1. The CDR3 extends over 14 amino acids. Germline assignment: CDR1 SGHDT and CDR2 YYEEEE.

This rearrangement joins TRBV29-1 to TRBJ2-7; 7 bases line up with TRBD1. This CDR3 region has 12 residues. Germline trimming cut 6 bases from V and 6 bases from J; bases unmatched to any gene: 8. The germline gives CDR1 SQVTM, CDR2 ANQGSEA. CDR3 region: CSVGTGVSEQYF. DNA of the CDR3: TGCAGCGTCGGTACAGGGGTGAGCGAGCAGTACTTC.

The CDR3: CASSQAGRNQPQHF. The CDR3 DNA sequence: TGTGCCAGCAGCCAAGCGGGCCGCAATCAGCCCCAGCATTTT. The V call is TRBV14, the J call TRBJ1-5, with D uncertain. V was cut by 1 base and J by 2 bases, with 6 bases left in between. The CDR3 spans 14 residues. CDR1 and CDR2 from the germline V gene are SGHDN and FVKESK. The full variable domain, completed using reference TRBV14 and TRBJ1-5, is EAGVTQFPSHSVIEKGQTVTLRCDPISGHDNLYWYRRVMGKEIKFLLHFVKESKQDESGMPNNRFLAERTGGTYSTLKVQPAELEDSGVYFCASSQAGRNQPQHFGDGTRLSIL.

The chain joins TRBV18 to TRBJ1-2; D unresolved. The length of the CDR3 is 14 residues. The germline V and J ends were trimmed by 4 bases and 4 bases, with 13 bases remaining between them. CDR1 is KGHSH and CDR2 is LQKENI in the germline V gene. The CDR3 sequence is CASSQSAGPYGYTF. Written as DNA, the CDR3 is TGTGCCAGCTCACAATCCGCCGGCCCCTATGGCTACACCTTC.

A single count supports this clone. The rearrangement links TRBV4-2 to TRBJ2-7; 7 bases are a match to TRBD1. This CDR3 has 17 amino acids. CDR1 and CDR2 from the germline V gene are LGHNA and YNFKEQ. The trim removed 3 bases at V and 5 bases at J, leaving 16 bases unmatched. The CDR3 nucleotides read TGTGCCAGCAGCCAGGACCTCAGGGGGTTCGGAATAAACGAGCAGTACTTC. Residues: CASSQDLRGFGINEQYF.

The V and J genes are TRBV28 and TRBJ1-2, with D tentatively TRBD1 (6 bases). The CDR3 length is 14 residues. Germline V CDR1 and CDR2: MDHEN, SYDVKM. The V end lost 5 bases, the J end lost 1 base, and 11 bases lay between the germline ends. The CDR3 region is CASSVQGINYGYTF. CDR3 coding DNA: TGTGCCAGCAGTGTACAGGGAATTAACTATGGCTACACCTTC.